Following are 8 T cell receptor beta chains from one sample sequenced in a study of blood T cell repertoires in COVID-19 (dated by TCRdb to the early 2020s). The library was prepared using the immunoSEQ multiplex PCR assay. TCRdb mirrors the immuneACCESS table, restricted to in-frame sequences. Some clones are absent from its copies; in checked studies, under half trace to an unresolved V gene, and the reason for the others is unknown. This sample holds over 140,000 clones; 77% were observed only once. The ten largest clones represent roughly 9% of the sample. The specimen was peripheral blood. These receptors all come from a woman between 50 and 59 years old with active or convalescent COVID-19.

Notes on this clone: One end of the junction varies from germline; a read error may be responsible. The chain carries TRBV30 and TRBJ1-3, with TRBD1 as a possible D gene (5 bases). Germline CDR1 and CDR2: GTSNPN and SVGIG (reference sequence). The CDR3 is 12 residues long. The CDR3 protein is CAGRGPGNTIYF. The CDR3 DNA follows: TGTGCCGGGAGGGGCCCTGGAAACACCATATATTTT.

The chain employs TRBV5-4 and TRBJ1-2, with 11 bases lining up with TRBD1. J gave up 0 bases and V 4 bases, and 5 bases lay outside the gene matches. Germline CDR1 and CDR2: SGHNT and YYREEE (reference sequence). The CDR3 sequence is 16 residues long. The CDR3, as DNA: TGTGCCAGCAGCCGGGGGACAGGGGGTACTAACTATGGCTACACCTTC. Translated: CASSRGTGGTNYGYTF.

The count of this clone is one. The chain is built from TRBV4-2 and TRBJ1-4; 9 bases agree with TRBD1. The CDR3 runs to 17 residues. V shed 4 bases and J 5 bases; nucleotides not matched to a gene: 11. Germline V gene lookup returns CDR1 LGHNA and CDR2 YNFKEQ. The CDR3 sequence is CASSPPQGDRVNEKLFF. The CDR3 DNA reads TGTGCCAGCAGCCCTCCTCAAGGGGACAGGGTGAATGAAAAACTGTTTTTT.

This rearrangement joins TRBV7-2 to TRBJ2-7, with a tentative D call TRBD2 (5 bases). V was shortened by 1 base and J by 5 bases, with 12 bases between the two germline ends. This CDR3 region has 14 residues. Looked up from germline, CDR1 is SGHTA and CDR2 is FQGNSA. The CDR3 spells CASSLGPSGNEQYF. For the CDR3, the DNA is TGTGCCAGCAGCTTAGGTCCCTCGGGGAACGAGCAGTACTTC. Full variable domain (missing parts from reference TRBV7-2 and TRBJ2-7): GAGVSQSPSNKVTEKGKDVELRCDPISGHTALYWYRQSLGQGLEFLIYFQGNSAPDKSGLPSDRFSAERTGGSVSTLTIQRTQQEDSAVYLCASSLGPSGNEQYFGPGTRLTVT.

The CDR3 DNA follows: TGTGCCAGCAGTGCCTCGTCTTTCAATCAGCCCCAGCATTTT. It is translated as CASSASSFNQPQHF. The rearrangement uses TRBV2 and TRBJ1-5, with D unresolved. With 4 bases removed from V and 3 bases from J, the gap between germline ends came to 10 bases. The germline gives CDR1 SNHLY, CDR2 FYNNEI. CDR3 size: 14 residues. Variable domain in full (rest from reference TRBV2 and TRBJ1-5): EPEVTQTPSHQVTQMGQEVILRCVPISNHLYFYWYRQILGQKVEFLVSFYNNEISEKSEIFDDQFSVERPDGSNFTLKIRSTKLEDSAMYFCASSASSFNQPQHFGDGTRLSIL.

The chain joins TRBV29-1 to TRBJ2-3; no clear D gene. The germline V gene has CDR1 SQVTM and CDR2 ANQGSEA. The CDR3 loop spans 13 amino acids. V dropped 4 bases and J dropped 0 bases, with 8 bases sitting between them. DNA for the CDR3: TGCAGCGTTGGGCCCTCTAGCACAGATACGCAGTATTTT. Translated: CSVGPSSTDTQYF.

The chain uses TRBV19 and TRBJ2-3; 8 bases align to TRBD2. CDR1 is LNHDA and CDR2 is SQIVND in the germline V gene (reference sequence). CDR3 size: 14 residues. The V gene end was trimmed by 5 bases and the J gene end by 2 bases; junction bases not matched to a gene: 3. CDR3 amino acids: CASSPGLATDTQYF. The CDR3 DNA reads TGTGCCAGTAGTCCAGGACTAGCCACAGATACGCAGTATTTT. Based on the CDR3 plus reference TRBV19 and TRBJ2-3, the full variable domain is DGGITQSPKYLFRKEGQNVTLSCEQNLNHDAMYWYRQDPGQGLRLIYYSQIVNDFQKGDIAEGYSVSREKKESFPLTVTSAQKNPTAFYLCASSPGLATDTQYFGPGTRLTVL.

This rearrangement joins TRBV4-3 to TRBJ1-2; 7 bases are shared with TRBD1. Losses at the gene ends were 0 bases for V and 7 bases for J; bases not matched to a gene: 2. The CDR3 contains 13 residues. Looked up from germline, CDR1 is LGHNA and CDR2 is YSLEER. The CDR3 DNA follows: TGCGCCAGCAGCCAAGAGGGACAGTTTGGCTACACCTTC. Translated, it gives CASSQEGQFGYTF.